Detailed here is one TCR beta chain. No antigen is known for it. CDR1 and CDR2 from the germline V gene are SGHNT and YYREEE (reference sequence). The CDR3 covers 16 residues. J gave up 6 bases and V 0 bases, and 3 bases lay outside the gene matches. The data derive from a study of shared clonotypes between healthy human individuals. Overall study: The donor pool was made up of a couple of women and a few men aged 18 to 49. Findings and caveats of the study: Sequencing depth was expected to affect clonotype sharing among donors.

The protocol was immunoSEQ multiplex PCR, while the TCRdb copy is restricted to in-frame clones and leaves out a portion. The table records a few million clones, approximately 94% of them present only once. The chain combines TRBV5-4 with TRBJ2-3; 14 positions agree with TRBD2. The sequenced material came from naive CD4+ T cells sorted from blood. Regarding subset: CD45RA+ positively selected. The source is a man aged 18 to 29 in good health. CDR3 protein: CASSLAGTSGSDTQYF. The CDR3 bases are TGTGCCAGCAGCTTGGCAGGGACTAGCGGGAGTGATACGCAGTATTTT.